The sequence of this T cell receptor beta chain was determined in a study of shared clonotypes between healthy human individuals. Findings and caveats of the study: Among donors, the sharing of clonotypes was expected to be influenced by sequencing depth. In the sorted subsets, rarefaction showed sequencing was incomplete despite large depth. Sampling used blood alone; tissue repertoires probably differ.

On this clone: Its antigen is unidentified.

The V gene lost 4 bases and the J gene lost 1 base, with 17 bases spanning the gap. The CDR3 has 17 amino acids. The germline V gene encodes CDR1 MNHNS and CDR2 SASEGT. Only in-frame clones appear in the TCRdb table, and some are missing; sequencing was by immunoSEQ multiplex PCR. The sample has 2 million to 3 million clones; over 85% are singletons. The V gene is TRBV6-1, the J gene TRBJ1-5, with a weak D call TRBD1 (6 bases). The material sequenced was naive CD4+ T cells from PBMCs. The subset was: CD45RA+ positively selected. The clonotype comes from a man between 18 and 35 years old in good health. Some clones in this sample may be carry-over from other donors' samples. In DNA, the CDR3 is TGTGCCAGCAGTGTTCGTATGGGAGGGGGAAGCAATCAGCCCCAGCATTTT. Translation: CASSVRMGGGSNQPQHF.